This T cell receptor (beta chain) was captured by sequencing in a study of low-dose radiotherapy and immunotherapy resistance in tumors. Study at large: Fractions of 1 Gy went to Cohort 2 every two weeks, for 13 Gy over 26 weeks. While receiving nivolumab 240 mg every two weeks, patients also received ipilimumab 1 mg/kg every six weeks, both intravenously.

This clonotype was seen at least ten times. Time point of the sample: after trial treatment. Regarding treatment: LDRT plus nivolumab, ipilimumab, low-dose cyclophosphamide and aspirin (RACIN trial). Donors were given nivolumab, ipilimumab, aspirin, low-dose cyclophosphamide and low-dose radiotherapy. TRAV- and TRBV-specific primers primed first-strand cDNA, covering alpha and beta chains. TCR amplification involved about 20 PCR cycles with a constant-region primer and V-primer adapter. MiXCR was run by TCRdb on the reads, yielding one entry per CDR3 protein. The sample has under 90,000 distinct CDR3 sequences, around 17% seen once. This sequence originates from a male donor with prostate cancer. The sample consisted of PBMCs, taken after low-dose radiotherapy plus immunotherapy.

CDR3 DNA sequence: TGTGCCAGCAGCTTTCGGACACCCGGAAACACCATATATTTT. Its protein product is CASSFRTPGNTIYF. The rearrangement links TRBV7-9 to TRBJ1-3, with a tentative D call TRBD1 (5 bases). This CDR3 spans 14 amino acids. V gave up 3 bases and J gave up 4 bases, with 10 bases separating them. Germline V gene lookup returns CDR1 SEHNR and CDR2 FQNEAQ (reference sequence).